This T cell receptor beta chain emerged from a study of cytomegalovirus exposure and HLA in healthy donors. The primer mix had 60 Vbeta and 13 Jbeta primers. Only in-frame clones appear in the TCRdb table, and some are missing; sequencing was by immunoSEQ multiplex PCR. Among around 230,000 clones, 60% to 80% were seen once, and the ten largest hold around 1.9%. Per the germline V gene, CDR1 is KGHSH and CDR2 is LQKENI. V dropped 6 bases and J dropped 2 bases, with 7 bases sitting between them. CDR3 length: 12 amino acids. This clonotype was sampled from a male donor in good health and CMV-seronegative. This chain links TRBV18 with TRBJ2-5, with no clear D. Specimen: PBMCs. The DNA for the CDR3 is TGTGCCAGCTCCGCTAATCAAGAGACCCAGTACTTC. This encodes CASSANQETQYF.